The clone carrying this T cell receptor (beta chain) has more than one count but fewer than ten. Its antigen remains unidentified. V lost 5 bases, J lost 6 bases, and 14 bases lay in between. This CDR3 is 14 amino acids long. CDR1 is SEHNR and CDR2 is FQNEAQ in the germline V gene (reference sequence). The sample is drawn from a study of CD8 T cells in ankylosing spondylitis. Whole-study findings and limits: Blood from ankylosing spondylitis patients appeared to carry a characteristic roughly eight-variant TCR beta motif. CD8+ cells made up the disease-linked clones, which were relatively rare in peripheral blood.

From the 5' RACE reads, TCRdb called clonotypes with MiXCR, one entry per CDR3 protein. This table holds hundreds of thousands of distinct CDR3 sequences, approximately 12% found once. This sequence was found in a male donor with ankylosing spondylitis. The genes are TRBV7-9 and TRBJ1-5; unclear D gene. What was sequenced was blood, either unsorted or a sorted T cell fraction (not recorded which). Here the CDR3 DNA reads TGTGCCAGCAGCCCCCTAGGCCCACGTCAGCCCCAGCATTTT. It yields the protein CASSPLGPRQPQHF.